What follows is one TCR beta chain and its context. What it binds is not known. The data originate from a study of T cell repertoires in cytomegalovirus infection. General observations from the study: Cumulative frequency of public TCR beta families picked out carriers of CMV plus the relevant HLA.

TCRdb re-called the reads with MiXCR, one entry per CDR3 protein. The table shows about 52,000 distinct CDR3 sequences, with about 19% occurring only once. This clonotype originated in a human donor in good health (CMV status not recorded). Some clones in this sample may be carry-over from other donors' samples. The sequenced sample was CD8+ T cells from cultured PBMCs, obtained from culture after CMV antigen stimulation.

The CDR3 bases are TGCAGTGCTAGAGAGCGGGGTCAATTGGGAACCGGGGAGCTGTTTTTT. This gives the protein CSARERGQLGTGELFF. This chain joins TRBV20-1 and TRBJ2-2; perhaps TRBD2 as D (6 bases). The CDR3 has 16 residues. Germline CDR1 DFQATT, CDR2 SNEGSKA (reference sequence). Trimming pared 0 bases from V and 5 bases from J, leaving 16 bases between.